Listed below are T cell receptor beta chains from one sample, sequenced in a study of shared clonotypes between healthy human individuals. This table comes from immunoSEQ multiplex PCR, and its TCRdb copy is limited to in-frame clones, with some not included. This table holds some 2,000,000 clones, 85% to 95% found once. The sample taken for sequencing was naive CD4+ T cells sorted from blood. These receptors originate from a young man in good health. CDR3s include the opening cysteine and the closing phenylalanine or tryptophan. The D gene is left open where the match is weak. Clone size is given for some rows only: seen once, a few or many times, or a class if the clone is expanded.

j_call,d_call,v_call,clone_size,cdr3_aa,cdr3_nt
TRBJ2-7,TRBD1,TRBV27,NA,CASSSGTGPPYEQYF,TGTGCCAGCAGTTCCGGGACAGGGCCACCCTACGAGCAGTACTTC
TRBJ2-1,TRBD1,TRBV5-1,once,CASTSERGRAYNEQFF,TGCGCCAGCACCAGTGAGAGGGGGCGCGCCTACAATGAGCAGTTCTTC
TRBJ1-5,NA,TRBV5-4,NA,CASSPGQLNSNQPQHF,TGTGCCAGCAGCCCTGGACAGCTGAATAGCAATCAGCCCCAGCATTTT
TRBJ2-7,NA,TRBV6-5,NA,CASSYASELGEQYF,TGTGCCAGCAGTTACGCGTCCGAACTAGGCGAGCAGTACTTC
TRBJ2-2,NA,TRBV30,NA,CAWSGGPTGELFF,TGTGCCTGGAGTGGGGGACCGACCGGGGAGCTGTTTTTT
TRBJ2-1,TRBD2,TRBV7-9,NA,CASSLTGGAGEYQFF,TGTGCCAGCAGCTTAACGGGAGGAGCGGGAGAATACCAGTTCTTC
TRBJ2-7,NA,TRBV7-2,NA,CASRLSRSLAYEQYF,TGTGCCAGCAGGTTGAGCAGGAGCCTGGCCTACGAGCAGTACTTC
TRBJ1-2,TRBD1,TRBV19,NA,CASSRDSYGYTF,TGTGCCAGTAGTAGGGACAGCTATGGCTACACCTTC
TRBJ2-7,NA,TRBV18,NA,CASSIQPLPYEQYF,TGTGCCAGCTCAATCCAACCACTCCCCTACGAGCAGTACTTC
TRBJ2-7,NA,TRBV11-3,NA,CASSLGRAETYEQYF,TGTGCCAGCAGCCTAGGTCGGGCGGAGACCTACGAGCAGTACTTC
TRBJ2-3,NA,TRBV6-5,NA,CASRTDPTDTQYF,TGTGCCAGCAGAACCGACCCCACAGATACGCAGTATTTT
TRBJ1-5,TRBD1,TRBV30,NA,CAWSTGGPNQPQHF,TGTGCCTGGAGTACAGGGGGCCCTAATCAGCCCCAGCATTTT
TRBJ2-2,TRBD2,TRBV14,NA,CASSGLAGSTGELFF,TGTGCCAGCAGTGGACTAGCGGGCAGCACCGGGGAGCTGTTTTTT
TRBJ1-5,NA,TRBV9,NA,CASSETGGDQPQHF,TGTGCCAGCAGCGAGACAGGCGGCGATCAGCCCCAGCATTTT
TRBJ2-2,NA,TRBV6-1,once,CASRDPQPGELFF,TGTGCCAGCAGGGACCCACAGCCCGGGGAGCTGTTTTTT
TRBJ1-5,NA,TRBV6-1,NA,CASSELQESNQPQHF,TGTGCCAGCAGTGAACTTCAGGAGAGCAATCAGCCCCAGCATTTT
TRBJ2-5,NA,TRBV5-1,NA,CASSLASSRETQYF,TGCGCCAGCAGCTTGGCCTCGAGCAGGGAGACCCAGTACTTC
TRBJ2-2,NA,TRBV18,NA,CASSPAEGNTGELFF,TGTGCCAGCTCACCGGCGGAGGGGAACACCGGGGAGCTGTTTTTT
TRBJ1-6,TRBD1,TRBV30,many,CAWSAGGAGNSPLHF,TGTGCCTGGAGTGCAGGGGGCGCCGGGAATTCACCCCTCCACTTT